This TCR beta chain comes out of a study of blood T cell repertoires in COVID-19. The V segment lost 0 bases and the J segment 4 bases; nucleotides outside the gene matches: 6. The CDR3 spans 16 residues. The V gene's germline CDR1 is LGHNA and CDR2 YNFKEQ. Libraries were prepared by immunoSEQ multiplex PCR; TCRdb keeps only in-frame clonotypes and omits some of them. The data show about 280,000 clones, 89% seen once. The receptor was derived from a man aged 50 or older with acute or convalescent COVID-19. The sample comprised peripheral blood. The V and J genes are TRBV4-2 and TRBJ2-5; 9 positions match TRBD2. The CDR3 sequence is CASSQEGGGAGETQYF. For the CDR3, the DNA is TGTGCCAGCAGCCAAGAAGGCGGGGGGGCCGGAGAGACCCAGTACTTC.